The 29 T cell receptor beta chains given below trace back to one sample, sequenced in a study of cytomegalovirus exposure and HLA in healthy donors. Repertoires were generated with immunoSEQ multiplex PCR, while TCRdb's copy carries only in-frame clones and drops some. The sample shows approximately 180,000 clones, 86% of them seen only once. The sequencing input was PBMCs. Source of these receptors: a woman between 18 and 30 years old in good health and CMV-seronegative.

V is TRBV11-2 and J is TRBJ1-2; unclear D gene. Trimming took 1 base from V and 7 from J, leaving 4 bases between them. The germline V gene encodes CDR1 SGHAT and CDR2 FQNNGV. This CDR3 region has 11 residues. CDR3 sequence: CASSLGVGYTF. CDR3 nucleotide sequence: TGTGCCAGCAGCTTAGGAGTTGGCTACACCTTC.

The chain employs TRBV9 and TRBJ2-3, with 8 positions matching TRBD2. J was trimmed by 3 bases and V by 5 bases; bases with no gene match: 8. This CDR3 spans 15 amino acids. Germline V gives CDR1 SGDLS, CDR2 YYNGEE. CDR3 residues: CASSELAGITDTQYF. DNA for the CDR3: TGTGCCAGCAGTGAATTAGCGGGGATTACAGATACGCAGTATTTT.

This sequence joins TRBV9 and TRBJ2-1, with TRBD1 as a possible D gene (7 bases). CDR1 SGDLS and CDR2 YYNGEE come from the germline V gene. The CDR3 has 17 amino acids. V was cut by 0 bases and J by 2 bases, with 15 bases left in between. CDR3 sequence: CASSVGGGGIAYNEQFF. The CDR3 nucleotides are TGTGCCAGCAGCGTAGGTGGAGGGGGCATCGCCTACAATGAGCAGTTCTTC.

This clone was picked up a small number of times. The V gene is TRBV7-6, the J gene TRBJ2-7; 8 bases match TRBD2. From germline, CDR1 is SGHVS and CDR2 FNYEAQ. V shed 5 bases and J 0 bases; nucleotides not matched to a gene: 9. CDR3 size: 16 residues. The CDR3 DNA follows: TGTGCCAGCAGCCCTGGTCAGCGGGGGTTCTCCTACGAGCAGTACTTC. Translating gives CASSPGQRGFSYEQYF.

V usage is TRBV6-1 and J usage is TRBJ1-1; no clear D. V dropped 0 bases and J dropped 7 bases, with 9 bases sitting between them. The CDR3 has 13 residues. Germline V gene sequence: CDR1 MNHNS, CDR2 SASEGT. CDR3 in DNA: TGTGCCAGCAGTGAAGCGCAAGGACTTGAAGCTTTCTTT. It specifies CASSEAQGLEAFF.

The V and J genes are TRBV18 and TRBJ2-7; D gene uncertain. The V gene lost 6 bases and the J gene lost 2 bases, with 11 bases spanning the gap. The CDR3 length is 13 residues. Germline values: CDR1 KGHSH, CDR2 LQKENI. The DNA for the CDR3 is TGTGCCAGCTCTATGCTAGGCACCTACGAGCAGTACTTC. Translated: CASSMLGTYEQYF.

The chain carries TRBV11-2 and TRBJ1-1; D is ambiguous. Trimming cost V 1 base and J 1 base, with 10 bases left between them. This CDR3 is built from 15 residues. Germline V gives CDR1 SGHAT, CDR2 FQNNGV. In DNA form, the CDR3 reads TGTGCCAGCAGCTTAGGTGGACTACGGAACACTGAAGCTTTCTTT. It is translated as CASSLGGLRNTEAFF.

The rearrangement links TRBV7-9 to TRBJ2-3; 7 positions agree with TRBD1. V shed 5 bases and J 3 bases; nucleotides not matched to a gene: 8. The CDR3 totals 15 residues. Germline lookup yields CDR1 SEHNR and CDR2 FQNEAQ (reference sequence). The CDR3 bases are TGTGCCAGCAGCCGGACAGGCGGAATTACAGATACGCAGTATTTT. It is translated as CASSRTGGITDTQYF.

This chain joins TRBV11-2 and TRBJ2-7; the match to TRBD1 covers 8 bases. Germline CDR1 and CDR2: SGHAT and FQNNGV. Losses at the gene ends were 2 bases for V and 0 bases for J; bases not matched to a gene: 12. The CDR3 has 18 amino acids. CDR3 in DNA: TGTGCCAGCAGCTTAATCAGACGAGACAGGGGATTCTCCTACGAGCAGTACTTC. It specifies CASSLIRRDRGFSYEQYF.

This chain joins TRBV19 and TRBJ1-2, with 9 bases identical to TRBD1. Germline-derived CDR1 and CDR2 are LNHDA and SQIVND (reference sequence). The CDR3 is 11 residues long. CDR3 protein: CPGTGWYGYTF. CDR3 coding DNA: TGTCCCGGGACAGGGTGGTATGGCTACACCTTC.

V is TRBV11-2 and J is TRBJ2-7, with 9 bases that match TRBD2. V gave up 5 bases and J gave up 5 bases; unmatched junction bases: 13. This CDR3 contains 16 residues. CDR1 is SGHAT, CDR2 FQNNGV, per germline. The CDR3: CASSQGGSGRSHEQYF. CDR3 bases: TGTGCCAGCAGCCAAGGTGGAAGCGGGAGGTCCCACGAGCAGTACTTC.

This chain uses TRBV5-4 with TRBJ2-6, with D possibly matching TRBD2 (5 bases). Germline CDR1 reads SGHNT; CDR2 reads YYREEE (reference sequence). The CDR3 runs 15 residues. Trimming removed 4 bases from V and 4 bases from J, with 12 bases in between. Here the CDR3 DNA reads TGTGCCAGCAGCGGGAGTAGCATAGGGGCCAACGTCCTGACTTTC. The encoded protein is CASSGSSIGANVLTF.

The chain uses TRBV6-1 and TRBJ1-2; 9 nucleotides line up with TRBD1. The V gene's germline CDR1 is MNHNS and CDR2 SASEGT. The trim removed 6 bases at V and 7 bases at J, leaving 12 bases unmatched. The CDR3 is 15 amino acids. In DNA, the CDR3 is TGTGCCAGCAGCTCGATATCACAGGGGGCGGGTGGCTACACCTTC. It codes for CASSSISQGAGGYTF.

Written as DNA, the CDR3 is TGTGCTAGTGGTTTGGAGGCGCAGGGTCTGAGTGAGCAGTTCTTC. This gives the protein CASGLEAQGLSEQFF. The chain couples TRBV12-5 to TRBJ2-1; D perhaps matches TRBD1 (5 bases). The CDR3 is 15 amino acids. V was trimmed by 1 base and J by 9 bases, leaving 16 bases between them. Germline V gene sequence: CDR1 LGHNT, CDR2 FRNRAP.

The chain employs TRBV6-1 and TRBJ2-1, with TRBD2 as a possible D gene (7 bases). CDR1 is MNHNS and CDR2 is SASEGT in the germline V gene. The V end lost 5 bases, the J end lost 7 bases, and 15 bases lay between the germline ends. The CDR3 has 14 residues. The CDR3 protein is CASSLGGVLNEQFF. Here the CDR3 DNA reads TGTGCCAGCAGTCTAGGGGGGGTTTTGAATGAGCAGTTCTTC.

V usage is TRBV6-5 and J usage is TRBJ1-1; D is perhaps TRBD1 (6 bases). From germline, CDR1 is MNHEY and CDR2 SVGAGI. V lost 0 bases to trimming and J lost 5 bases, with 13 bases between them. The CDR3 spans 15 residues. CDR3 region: CASSYSVAGVTEAFF. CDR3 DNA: TGTGCCAGCAGTTACTCGGTGGCAGGGGTTACTGAAGCTTTCTTT.

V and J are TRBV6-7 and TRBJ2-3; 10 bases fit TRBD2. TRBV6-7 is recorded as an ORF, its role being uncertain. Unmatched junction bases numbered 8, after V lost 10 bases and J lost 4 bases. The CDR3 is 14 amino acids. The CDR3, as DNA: TGTGCCACCGCAGCCGGGACTAGCGCAGATACGCAGTATTTT. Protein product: CATAAGTSADTQYF.

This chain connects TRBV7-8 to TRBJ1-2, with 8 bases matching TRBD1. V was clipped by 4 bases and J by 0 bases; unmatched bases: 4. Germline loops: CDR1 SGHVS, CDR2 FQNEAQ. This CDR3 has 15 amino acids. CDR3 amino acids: CASSSKQGANYGYTF. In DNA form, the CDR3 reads TGTGCCAGCAGCTCTAAACAGGGGGCTAACTATGGCTACACCTTC.

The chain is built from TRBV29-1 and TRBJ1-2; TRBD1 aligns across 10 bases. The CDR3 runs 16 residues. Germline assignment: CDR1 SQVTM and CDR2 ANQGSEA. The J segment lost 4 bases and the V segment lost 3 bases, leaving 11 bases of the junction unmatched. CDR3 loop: CSVDGTGATNFYGYTF. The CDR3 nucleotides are TGCAGCGTTGATGGGACAGGGGCCACCAATTTCTATGGCTACACCTTC.

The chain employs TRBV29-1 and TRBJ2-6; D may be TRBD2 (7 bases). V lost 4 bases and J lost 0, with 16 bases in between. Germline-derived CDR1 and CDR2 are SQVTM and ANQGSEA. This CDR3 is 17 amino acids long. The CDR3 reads CSVGGGAGSSGANVLTF. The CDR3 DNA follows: TGCAGCGTTGGTGGGGGGGCAGGGAGCTCTGGGGCCAACGTCCTGACTTTC.

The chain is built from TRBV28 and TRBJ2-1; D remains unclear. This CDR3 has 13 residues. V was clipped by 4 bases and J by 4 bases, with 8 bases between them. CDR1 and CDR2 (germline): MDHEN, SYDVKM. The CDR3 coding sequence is TGTGCCAGCAGTTCCGTCAGTTACAATGAGCAGTTCTTC. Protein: CASSSVSYNEQFF.

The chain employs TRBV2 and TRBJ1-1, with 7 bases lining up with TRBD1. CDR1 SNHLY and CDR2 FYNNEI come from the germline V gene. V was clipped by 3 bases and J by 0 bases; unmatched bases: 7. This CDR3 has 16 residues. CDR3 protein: CASSDGDSHMNTEAFF. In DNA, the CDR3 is TGTGCCAGCAGTGATGGGGACAGTCACATGAACACTGAAGCTTTCTTT.

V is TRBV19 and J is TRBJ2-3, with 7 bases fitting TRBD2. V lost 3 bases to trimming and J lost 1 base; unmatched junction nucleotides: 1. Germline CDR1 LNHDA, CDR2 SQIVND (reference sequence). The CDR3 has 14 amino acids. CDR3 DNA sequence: TGTGCCAGTAGTATGGCGGGAGGCACAGATACGCAGTATTTT. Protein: CASSMAGGTDTQYF.

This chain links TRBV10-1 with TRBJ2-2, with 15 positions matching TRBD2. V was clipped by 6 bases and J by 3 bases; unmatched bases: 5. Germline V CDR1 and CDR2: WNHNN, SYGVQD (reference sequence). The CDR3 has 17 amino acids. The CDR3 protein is CASSGTSGRPDTGELFF. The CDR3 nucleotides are TGCGCCAGCAGCGGGACTAGCGGGAGGCCGGACACCGGGGAGCTGTTTTTT.

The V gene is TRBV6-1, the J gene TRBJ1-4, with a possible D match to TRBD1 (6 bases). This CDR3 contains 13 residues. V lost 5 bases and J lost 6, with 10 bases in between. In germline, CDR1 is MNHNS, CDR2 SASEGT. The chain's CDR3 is CASSRQVDEKLFF. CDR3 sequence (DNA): TGTGCCAGCAGTCGACAGGTCGATGAAAAACTGTTTTTT.

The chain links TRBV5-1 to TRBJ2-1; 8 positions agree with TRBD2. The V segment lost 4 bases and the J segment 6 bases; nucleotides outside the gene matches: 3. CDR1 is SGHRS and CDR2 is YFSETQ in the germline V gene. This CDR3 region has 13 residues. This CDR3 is CASSHGTSNEQFF. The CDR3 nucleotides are TGCGCCAGCAGCCACGGGACTAGCAATGAGCAGTTCTTC.

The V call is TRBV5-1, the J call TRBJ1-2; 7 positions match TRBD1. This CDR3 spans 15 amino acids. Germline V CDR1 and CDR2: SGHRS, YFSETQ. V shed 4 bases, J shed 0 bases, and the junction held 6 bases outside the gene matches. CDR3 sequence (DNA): TGCGCCAGCAGCACGGGACAGCCTTCTAACTATGGCTACACCTTC. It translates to CASSTGQPSNYGYTF.

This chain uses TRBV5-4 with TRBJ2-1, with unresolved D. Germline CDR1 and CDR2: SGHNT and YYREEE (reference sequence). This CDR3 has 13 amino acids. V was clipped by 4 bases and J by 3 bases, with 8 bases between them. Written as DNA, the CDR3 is TGTGCCAGCAGCGTTGCTAGCTACAATGAGCAGTTCTTC. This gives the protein CASSVASYNEQFF.

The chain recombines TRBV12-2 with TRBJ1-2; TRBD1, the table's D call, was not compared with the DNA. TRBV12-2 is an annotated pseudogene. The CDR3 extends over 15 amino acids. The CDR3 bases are TGTGCAAGTCGATCGCCCACAGGGGATAAGTATGGCTACACCTTC. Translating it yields CASRSPTGDKYGYTF.